This T cell receptor (beta chain) was documented in a study of T cell responses to AZD1222 COVID-19 vaccine. Generated by immunoSEQ multiplex PCR, the TCRdb table keeps only in-frame clones and is missing some. The sample contains 90,000 to 120,000 clones, about 93% of which appear only once. Study results and limitations: The donors showed a predominance of white British ancestry and of females, with possible underestimation of clonal diversity. Repertoire sampling occurred only after the peak T cell response.

The CDR3 extends over 14 amino acids. V gave up 2 bases and J gave up 0 bases; unmatched junction bases: 1. CDR1 and CDR2 (germline): SGHDT, YYEEEE. As regards this clone: Its antigen is unidentified.

The chain joins TRBV5-6 to TRBJ2-7; 8 positions match TRBD2. Sample: peripheral blood, taken on day 0 of AZD1222 vaccination. The TCR originated in an adult in good health. The CDR3 sequence: CASSFSGTSYEQYF. The CDR3 DNA follows: TGTGCCAGCAGCTTTAGCGGGACCTCCTACGAGCAGTACTTC.